Following are 18 T cell receptor beta chains from one sample sequenced in a study of blood T cell repertoires in COVID-19. Generated by immunoSEQ multiplex PCR, the TCRdb table keeps only in-frame clones and is missing some. The sample consists of under 200,000 clones, about 85% of them appearing once. Sequenced material: peripheral blood. Receptors originate from a man in his fifties or sixties with COVID-19, enrolled during active disease.

As concerns this clone: Other DNA sequences within the sample encode an identical CDR3. This rearrangement joins TRBV9 to TRBJ1-6, with D unresolved. V was cut by 0 bases and J by 6 bases, with 7 bases left in between. Germline CDR1 reads SGDLS; CDR2 reads YYNGEE. The CDR3 is made up of 14 amino acids. The CDR3 coding sequence is TGTGCCAGCAGCGTAGCGGGAGGTAATTCACCCCTCCACTTT. Its protein is CASSVAGGNSPLHF.

The chain employs TRBV5-1 and TRBJ1-6; possible D gene TRBD1, 6 bases. V was trimmed by 5 bases and J by 2 bases, leaving 14 bases between them. CDR3 size: 16 residues. The germline V gene encodes CDR1 SGHRS and CDR2 YFSETQ. The CDR3 protein is CASSWTEQAYNSPLHF. In nucleotides, the CDR3 is TGCGCCAGCAGTTGGACAGAACAAGCCTATAATTCACCCCTCCACTTT.

This chain joins TRBV3-1 (or the pseudogene TRBV3-2) and TRBJ2-5, with 8 positions matching TRBD2. Germline lookup yields CDR1 LGHDT and CDR2 YNNKEL (reference sequence). The CDR3 length is 14 residues. After removal of 5 bases from V and 5 bases from J, the junction contained 7 bases not matched to a gene. Here the CDR3 reads CASSFNSGSETQYF. As DNA, the CDR3 is TGTGCCAGCAGCTTTAACAGCGGGAGTGAGACCCAGTACTTC.

The chain recombines TRBV25-1 with TRBJ1-5; TRBD1 might be the D (5 bases). Trimming shortened V by 7 bases and J by 6 bases, and 13 bases separated the two germline ends. Germline CDR1 MGHDK, CDR2 SYGVNS. This CDR3 has 13 residues. The CDR3 here is CASKGQGGQPQHF. Here the CDR3 DNA reads TGTGCCAGCAAGGGGCAGGGAGGTCAGCCCCAGCATTTT.

This chain links TRBV12-3 or TRBV12-4 with TRBJ1-5; D is undetermined. The V and J ends lost 8 bases and 3 bases respectively, with 8 bases between them. This CDR3 comprises 12 residues. The CDR3 here is CASGPVNQPQHF. The CDR3 nucleotides are TGTGCCAGCGGGCCAGTCAATCAGCCCCAGCATTTT.

This chain joins TRBV24-1 and TRBJ2-3; 10 bases are shared with TRBD1. Germline CDR1 reads KGHDR; CDR2 reads SFDVKD. The CDR3 runs 15 residues. The V and J ends lost 4 bases and 4 bases, in that order; junction bases with no gene match: 4. Here the CDR3 reads CATSDPGQGSDTQYF. DNA of the CDR3: TGTGCCACCAGTGACCCGGGACAGGGGTCAGATACGCAGTATTTT.

The rearrangement joins TRBV28 to TRBJ1-1; D ambiguous. With 5 bases removed from V and 5 bases from J, the gap between germline ends came to 12 bases. CDR3 length equals 13 residues. CDR1 is MDHEN, CDR2 SYDVKM, per germline. The CDR3 loop is CASSLAERTEAFF. The CDR3 region has the DNA TGTGCCAGCAGTCTAGCGGAACGGACTGAAGCTTTCTTT. Using reference TRBV28 and TRBJ1-1 for the parts outside the CDR3, the full variable domain is DVKVTQSSRYLVKRTGEKVFLECVQDMDHENMFWYRQDPGLGLRLIYFSYDVKMKEKGDIPEGYSVSREKKERFSLILESASTNQTSMYLCASSLAERTEAFFGQGTRLTVV.

This clone was recorded a few times. V usage is TRBV5-8 and J usage is TRBJ1-5; 10 positions agree with TRBD1. V lost 5 bases to trimming and J lost 2 bases; unmatched junction nucleotides: 7. Per germline, CDR1 SGHTS and CDR2 YDEGEE. The CDR3 loop spans 16 amino acids. The CDR3 sequence: CASRLTGGAGNQPQHF. The CDR3 nucleotides are TGTGCCAGCAGGTTGACAGGGGGCGCCGGCAATCAGCCCCAGCATTTT.

This chain uses TRBV5-1 with TRBJ1-1; possible D gene TRBD1, 6 bases. The CDR3 has 15 residues. The germline V and J ends were trimmed by 7 bases and 4 bases, with 20 bases remaining between them. Germline loops: CDR1 SGHRS, CDR2 YFSETQ. CDR3 nucleotide sequence: TGCGCCAGCTTCGAGGGAGGGGGGCAGAGCACTGAAGCTTTCTTT. Translated: CASFEGGGQSTEAFF.

V is TRBV21-1 and J is TRBJ1-2; TRBD1, the table's D call, lacks a check against the DNA. TRBV21-1 is noted as a pseudogene. The CDR3 runs to 16 residues. The CDR3 protein is CASSNRDNTGDYGYTF. CDR3 coding DNA: TGTGCCAGCAGCAACCGGGATAACACAGGGGACTATGGCTACACCTTC.

CDR3 DNA sequence: TGTGCCAGCAGCCCCACTCTAGCGGGAGGGGAAGAGACCCAGTACTTC. This encodes CASSPTLAGGEETQYF. This chain joins TRBV7-7 and TRBJ2-5; 12 bases fit TRBD2. V was pared by 5 bases and J by 3 bases, with 7 bases of the junction left unmatched. In germline, CDR1 is SSHAT, CDR2 FNYEAQ (reference sequence). The length of the CDR3 is 16 residues. The whole variable domain, remainder taken from reference TRBV7-7 and TRBJ2-5, is GAGVSQSPRYKVTKRGQDVTLRCDPISSHATLYWYQQALGQGPEFLTYFNYEAQPDKSGLPSDRFSAERPEGSISTLTIQRTEQRDSAMYRCASSPTLAGGEETQYFGPGTRLLVL.

The rearrangement joins TRBV18 to TRBJ1-5; the D gene is possibly TRBD1 (5 bases). V was clipped by 3 bases and J by 0 bases, with 9 bases between them. The V gene's germline CDR1 is KGHSH and CDR2 LQKENI. The CDR3 contains 15 residues. CDR3 residues: CASSPGGGSNQPQHF. The CDR3, as DNA: TGTGCCAGCTCACCGGGGGGGGGTAGCAATCAGCCCCAGCATTTT.

The genes are TRBV28 and TRBJ2-3, with D unresolved. This CDR3 has 16 amino acids. Germline assignment: CDR1 MDHEN and CDR2 SYDVKM. V gave up 2 bases and J gave up 2 bases, with 14 bases separating them. The CDR3 region is CASSLAGSTHTDTQYF. The CDR3 region has the DNA TGTGCCAGCAGTTTAGCCGGGTCCACACACACAGATACGCAGTATTTT.

The chain combines TRBV6-1 with TRBJ1-1, with a tentative D call TRBD1 (6 bases). CDR1 is MNHNS and CDR2 is SASEGT in the germline V gene. Trimming took 2 bases from V and 4 from J, leaving 17 bases between them. This CDR3 contains 16 residues. CDR3 sequence: CASSERNLLDSTEAFF. CDR3 DNA: TGTGCCAGCAGTGAAAGAAATTTGTTGGACAGCACTGAAGCTTTCTTT.

This sequence joins TRBV7-8 and TRBJ1-4; TRBD1 is a possible D gene (6 bases). Germline V CDR1 and CDR2: SGHVS, FQNEAQ. The CDR3 loop spans 13 amino acids. The germline V and J ends were trimmed by 1 base and 8 bases, with 8 bases remaining between them. The DNA of the CDR3 is TGTGCCAGCAGCTTAGGGGGGGGCGAAAAACTGTTTTTT. This codes for CASSLGGGEKLFF.

This chain joins TRBV28 and TRBJ2-7, with a possible D match to TRBD1 (6 bases). This CDR3 comprises 13 residues. V was cut by 5 bases and J by 4 bases, with 12 bases left in between. Germline CDR1 and CDR2: MDHEN and SYDVKM. The CDR3 sequence is CASSRGHPYEQYF. CDR3 nucleotide sequence: TGTGCCAGCAGTCGGGGACACCCATACGAGCAGTACTTC.

The chain links TRBV9 to TRBJ2-7; 8 bases fit TRBD2. Germline trimming cut 1 base from V and 7 bases from J; bases unmatched to any gene: 13. The CDR3 contains 16 residues. Germline CDR1 reads SGDLS; CDR2 reads YYNGEE. The CDR3 here is CASSVTRTAPGGEQYF. The CDR3 nucleotides read TGTGCCAGCAGCGTAACCCGGACTGCCCCGGGAGGGGAGCAGTACTTC.

The J gene is TRBJ2-4, the V gene TRBV10-1, with 9 bases matching TRBD1. The V gene end was trimmed by 6 bases and the J gene end by 1 base; junction bases not matched to a gene: 16. The CDR3 has 19 residues. CDR1 is WNHNN and CDR2 is SYGVQD in the germline V gene (reference sequence). The CDR3 bases are TGCGCCAGCAGCGAGGGGACAGGGACCTCTTTTCGGGCCAAAAACATTCAGTACTTC. Protein product: CASSEGTGTSFRAKNIQYF.